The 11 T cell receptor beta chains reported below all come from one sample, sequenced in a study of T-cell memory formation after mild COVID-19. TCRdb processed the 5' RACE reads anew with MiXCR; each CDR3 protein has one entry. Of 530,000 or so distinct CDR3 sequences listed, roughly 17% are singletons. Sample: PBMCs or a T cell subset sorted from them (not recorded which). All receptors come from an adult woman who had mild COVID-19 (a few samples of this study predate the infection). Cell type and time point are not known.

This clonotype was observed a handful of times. The CDR3 loop is CSAPDPFDSSYEQYF. Written as DNA, the CDR3 is TGCAGTGCTCCCGACCCATTCGACAGTTCCTACGAGCAGTACTTC. V gene TRBV20-1 combines with J gene TRBJ2-7; possible D gene TRBD1, 5 bases. Germline CDR1 DFQATT, CDR2 SNEGSKA (reference sequence). The V end was cut by 5 bases, the J end by 1 base, with 18 bases between. The CDR3 has 15 residues.

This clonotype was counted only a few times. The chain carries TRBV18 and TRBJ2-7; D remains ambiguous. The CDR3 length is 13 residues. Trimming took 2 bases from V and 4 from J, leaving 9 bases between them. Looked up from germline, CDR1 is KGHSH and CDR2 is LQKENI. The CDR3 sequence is CASSPTAQYEQYF. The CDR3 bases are TGTGCCAGCTCACCAACGGCACAATACGAGCAGTACTTC.

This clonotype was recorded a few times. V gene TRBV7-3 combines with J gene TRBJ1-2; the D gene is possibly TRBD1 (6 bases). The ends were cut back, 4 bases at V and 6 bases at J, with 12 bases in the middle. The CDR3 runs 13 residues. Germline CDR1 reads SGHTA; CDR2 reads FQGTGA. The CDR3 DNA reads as TGTGCCAGCAGCTCCAACAGGGCTGATGGCTACACCTTC. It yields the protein CASSSNRADGYTF. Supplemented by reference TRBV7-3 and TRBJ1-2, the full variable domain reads GAGVSQTPSNKVTEKGKYVELRCDPISGHTALYWYRQSLGQGPEFLIYFQGTGAADDSGLPNDRFFAVRPEGSVSTLKIQRTERGDSAVYLCASSSNRADGYTFGSGTRLTVV.

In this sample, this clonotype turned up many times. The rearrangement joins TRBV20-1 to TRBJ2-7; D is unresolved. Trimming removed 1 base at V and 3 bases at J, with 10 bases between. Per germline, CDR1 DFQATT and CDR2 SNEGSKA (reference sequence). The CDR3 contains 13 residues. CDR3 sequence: CSARGQLDYEQYF. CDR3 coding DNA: TGCAGTGCTAGAGGGCAGCTAGACTACGAGCAGTACTTC.

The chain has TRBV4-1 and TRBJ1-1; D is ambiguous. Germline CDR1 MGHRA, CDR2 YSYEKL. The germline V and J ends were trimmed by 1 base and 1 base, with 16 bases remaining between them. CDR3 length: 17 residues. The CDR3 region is CASSQGVIQGRNTEAFF. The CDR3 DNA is TGCGCCAGCAGCCAAGGGGTGATCCAAGGGCGGAACACTGAAGCTTTCTTT.

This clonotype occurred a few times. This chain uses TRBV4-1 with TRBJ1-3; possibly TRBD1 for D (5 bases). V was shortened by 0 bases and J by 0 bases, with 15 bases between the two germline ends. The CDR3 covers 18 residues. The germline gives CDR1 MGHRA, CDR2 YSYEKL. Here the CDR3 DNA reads TGCGCCAGCAGCCAAGAGGGGACGGCATCGAGCTCTGGAAACACCATATATTTT. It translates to CASSQEGTASSSGNTIYF.

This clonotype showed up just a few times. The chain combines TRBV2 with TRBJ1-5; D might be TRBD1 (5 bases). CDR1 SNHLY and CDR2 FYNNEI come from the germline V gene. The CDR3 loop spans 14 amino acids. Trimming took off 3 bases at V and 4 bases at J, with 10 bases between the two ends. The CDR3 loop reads CASSDKAGNQPQHF. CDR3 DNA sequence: TGTGCCAGCAGTGACAAGGCAGGGAATCAGCCCCAGCATTTT.

CDR3 coding DNA: TGTGCCAGCAGTCCCAGACACTACCAAGAGACCCAGTACTTC. Translating gives CASSPRHYQETQYF. This rearrangement joins TRBV6-2 or TRBV6-3 to TRBJ2-5; D is uncertain. CDR1 is MNHEY, CDR2 SVGEGT, per germline. The CDR3 is 14 residues long. V gave up 5 bases and J gave up 0 bases, with 10 bases separating them.

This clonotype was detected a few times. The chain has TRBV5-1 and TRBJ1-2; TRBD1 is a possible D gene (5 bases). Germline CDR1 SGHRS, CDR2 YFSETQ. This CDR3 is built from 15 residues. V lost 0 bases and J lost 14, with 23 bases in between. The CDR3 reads CASSLAAGTGRVFTF. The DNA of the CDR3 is TGCGCCAGCAGCTTGGCTGCCGGGACTGGTCGTGTGTTTACCTTC.

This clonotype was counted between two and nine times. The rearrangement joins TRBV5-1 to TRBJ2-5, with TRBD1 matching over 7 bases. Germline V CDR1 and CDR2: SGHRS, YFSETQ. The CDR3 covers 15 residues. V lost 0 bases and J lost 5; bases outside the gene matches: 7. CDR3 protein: CASSLEGTASETQYF. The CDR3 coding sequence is TGCGCCAGCAGCTTGGAAGGGACAGCCTCGGAGACCCAGTACTTC.

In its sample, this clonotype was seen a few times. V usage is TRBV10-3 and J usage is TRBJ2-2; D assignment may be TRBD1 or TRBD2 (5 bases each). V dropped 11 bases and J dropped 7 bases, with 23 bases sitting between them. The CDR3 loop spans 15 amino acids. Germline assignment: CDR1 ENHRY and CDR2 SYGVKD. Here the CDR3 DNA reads TGTGCCGCCTCGCGCCGGGGCGCCCTCGACGGGGAGCTGTTTTTT. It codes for CAASRRGALDGELFF.